Below are 12 T cell receptor beta chains sequenced from a single sample in a study of T cells after yellow fever vaccination. Via MiXCR, TCRdb re-called the 5' RACE reads, giving one row per CDR3 protein. The sample lists tens of thousands of distinct CDR3 sequences, around 7% occurring once. Specimen: CD8+ T cells sorted from PBMCs, collected 10 to 11 days after the first yellow fever vaccination. All receptors derive from a young man who received the YFV17D yellow fever vaccine.

This clonotype has at least ten counts. The chain couples TRBV7-2 to TRBJ2-3, with D maybe TRBD2 (5 bases). V was clipped by 0 bases and J by 5 bases, with 12 bases between them. The CDR3 is made up of 15 amino acids. The germline CDR1 and CDR2 sequences are SGHTA and FQGNSA. The CDR3 loop is CASSLASTRKDTQYF. CDR3 bases: TGTGCCAGCAGCTTAGCCTCTACTAGAAAAGATACGCAGTATTTT.

This clonotype was counted a few times. The chain employs TRBV3-1 and TRBJ2-7; no definite D call. With 4 bases removed from V and 6 bases from J, the gap between germline ends came to 13 bases. The CDR3 contains 13 residues. The V gene's germline CDR1 is LGHDT and CDR2 YNNKEL (reference sequence). The CDR3: CASSLARFGEQYV. The CDR3 DNA reads TGTGCCAGCAGCCTCGCCAGGTTTGGCGAGCAGTACGTC.

This clonotype occurred a few times. The V call is TRBV5-5, the J call TRBJ2-7, with D tentatively TRBD1 (6 bases). This CDR3 is 12 amino acids long. Germline V gene lookup returns CDR1 SGHKS and CDR2 YYEKEE (reference sequence). With 2 bases removed from V and 6 bases from J, the gap between germline ends came to 9 bases. The CDR3 spells CASSLGQSEQYF. In DNA, the CDR3 is TGTGCCAGCAGCTTAGGACAGTCCGAGCAGTACTTC.

In its sample, this clonotype was seen many times. The chain has TRBV5-1 and TRBJ1-1; unclear D gene. Germline CDR1 reads SGHRS; CDR2 reads YFSETQ. CDR3 length: 14 amino acids. Trimming shortened V by 0 bases and J by 0 bases, and 6 bases separated the two germline ends. DNA for the CDR3: TGCGCCAGCAGCTTGGGTTCGGTGAACACTGAAGCTTTCTTT. Translating it yields CASSLGSVNTEAFF.

The table lists this clonotype with many counts. The chain recombines TRBV12-3 or TRBV12-4 with TRBJ1-5, with D perhaps matching TRBD1 (5 bases). The CDR3 is made up of 13 amino acids. V lost 1 base to trimming and J lost 6 bases, with 7 bases between them. The CDR3 spells CASSLEGFQPQHF. The CDR3 DNA reads as TGTGCCAGCAGTTTAGAGGGGTTTCAGCCCCAGCATTTT.

This clonotype occurred a few times. This sequence joins TRBV7-9 and TRBJ2-7; D unclear. This CDR3 comprises 14 residues. In germline, CDR1 is SEHNR, CDR2 FQNEAQ (reference sequence). Trimming cost V 1 base and J 4 bases, with 11 bases left between them. This CDR3 reads CASSLVGKEYEQYF. The CDR3 nucleotides are TGTGCCAGCAGCTTAGTCGGCAAGGAGTACGAGCAGTACTTC.

A few counts support this clonotype. The genes are TRBV20-1 and TRBJ2-5; D is uncertain. The CDR3 spans 10 residues. Germline assignment: CDR1 DFQATT and CDR2 SNEGSKA (reference sequence). V lost 6 bases and J 2 bases, leaving 4 bases between the germline ends. CDR3 nucleotide sequence: TGCAGTGCGCATCAAGAGACCCAGTACTTC. This translates into CSAHQETQYF.

This clonotype was seen ten or more times. The chain has TRBV10-3 and TRBJ2-5; 9 bases agree with TRBD2. The germline gives CDR1 ENHRY, CDR2 SYGVKD. This CDR3 is 16 amino acids long. J was trimmed by 1 base and V by 3 bases; bases with no gene match: 6. The DNA for the CDR3 is TGTGCCATCAGTGATCCGTCTAGCGGGGTCCAAGAGACCCAGTACTTC. Translating it yields CAISDPSSGVQETQYF.

In this sample, this clonotype turned up many times. J is TRBJ2-7 and V is TRBV6-2 or TRBV6-3; 9 bases match TRBD1. The CDR3 has 14 residues. Germline trimming cut 3 bases from V and 3 bases from J; bases unmatched to any gene: 3. CDR1 is MNHEY, CDR2 SVGEGT, per germline. The chain's CDR3 is CASSYQGQGYEQYF. CDR3 DNA sequence: TGTGCCAGCAGTTATCAGGGACAGGGCTACGAGCAGTACTTC.

This clonotype came up a few times. The junction departs from the called germline gene at one end, perhaps through a read error. The V call is TRBV7-7, the J call TRBJ1-5; 11 bases line up with TRBD1. CDR3 length equals 18 residues. The germline V gene has CDR1 SSHAT and CDR2 FNYEAQ (reference sequence). The CDR3 loop is CASSPRRTGGVSNQPQHF. The CDR3 DNA reads as TGTGCTAGCAGCCCCCGGAGGACAGGGGGCGTTAGCAATCAGCCCCAGCATTTT.

This clonotype was recorded only once. A much more abundant neighbour one base away suggests this may be a read error. The chain joins TRBV20-1 to TRBJ2-7; D tentatively fits TRBD1 or TRBD2 (6 bases each). Per germline, CDR1 DFQATT and CDR2 SNEGSKA (reference sequence). This CDR3 comprises 16 residues. The CDR3 DNA is TGCTGTGCTAGAGACCCATCCGGGGGCCTCTCCTACGAGCAGTACTTC. It codes for CCARDPSGGLSYEQYF.

This clonotype was observed a handful of times. V gene TRBV7-9 combines with J gene TRBJ2-5; D may match TRBD1 or TRBD2 (5 bases each). The CDR3 runs 14 residues. V shed 5 bases and J shed 2 bases, with 12 bases lying between them. The V gene's germline CDR1 is SEHNR and CDR2 FQNEAQ (reference sequence). CDR3 bases: TGTGCCAGCAGCCGGGGACCCCGGCAAGAGACCCAGTACTTC. Translating gives CASSRGPRQETQYF.